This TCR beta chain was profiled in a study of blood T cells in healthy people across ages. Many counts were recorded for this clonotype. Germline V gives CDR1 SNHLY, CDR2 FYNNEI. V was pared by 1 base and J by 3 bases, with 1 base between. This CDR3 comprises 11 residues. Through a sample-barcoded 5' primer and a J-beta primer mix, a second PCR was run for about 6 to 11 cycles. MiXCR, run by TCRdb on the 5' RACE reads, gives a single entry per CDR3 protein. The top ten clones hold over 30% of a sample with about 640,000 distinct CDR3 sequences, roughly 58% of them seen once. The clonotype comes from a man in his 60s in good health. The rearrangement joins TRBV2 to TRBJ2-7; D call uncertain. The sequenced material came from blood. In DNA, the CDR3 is TGTGCCAGCAGTGAAGTCTACGAGCAGTACTTC. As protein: CASSEVYEQYF. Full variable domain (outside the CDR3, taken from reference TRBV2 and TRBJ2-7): EPEVTQTPSHQVTQMGQEVILRCVPISNHLYFYWYRQILGQKVEFLVSFYNNEISEKSEIFDDQFSVERPDGSNFTLKIRSTKLEDSAMYFCASSEVYEQYFGPGTRLTVT.